This TCR beta chain is drawn from a study of radiotherapy plus CTLA-4 blockade in lung cancer. Study summary: Overall, 15% to 20% of patients showed an objective response, while around 34% attained disease control.

On this clone: Antigen specificity is unknown.

Sequenced by immunoSEQ multiplex PCR; TCRdb stores in-frame clones only, minus some. This sample yields 51,000 or so clones, of which roughly 84% are seen a single time; 7.8% belongs to the top ten. Broader study findings: After treatment with radiotherapy plus ipilimumab, TCR clones that came from the tumor expanded in blood.

Germline V gene sequence: CDR1 MRHNA, CDR2 SNTAGT. The CDR3 sequence is 17 residues long. V was clipped by 4 bases and J by 4 bases; unmatched bases: 12. Focal radiation and CTLA-4 blockade (ipilimumab) were tested in chemo-refractory metastatic non-small-cell lung cancer patients. The TCR was taken from a human donor with non-small cell lung cancer whose response to radiotherapy plus ipilimumab could not be evaluated. This specimen was peripheral blood, taken from a patient treated with radiotherapy plus ipilimumab. The chain joins TRBV6-4 to TRBJ2-2; the match to TRBD2 covers 7 bases. The CDR3 nucleotides are TGTGCCAGCAGTGTAGGCGGAGCGGGAACGGTCACCGGGGAGCTGTTTTTT. Its translation: CASSVGGAGTVTGELFF.